These 25 T cell receptor beta chains originate from one sample sequenced in a study of T cells in localized non-small cell lung cancer. Produced via immunoSEQ multiplex PCR; TCRdb's table is partial and in-frame only. The table lists some 140,000 clones, 89% of them singletons. This material consisted of peripheral blood, taken before any cancer treatment. These receptors were obtained from a female donor of 60 years or more with stage I lung adenocarcinoma.

The chain recombines TRBV5-1 with TRBJ2-7, with D unclear. Between the trimmed V and J ends, which lost 0 bases and 2 bases, there was a span of 9 bases. The CDR3 is made up of 14 amino acids. Looked up from germline, CDR1 is SGHRS and CDR2 is YFSETQ. Written as DNA, the CDR3 is TGCGCCAGCAGCTTGGTCCGGGTTCCCTACGAGCAGTACTTC. Translation: CASSLVRVPYEQYF. Variable domain in full (rest from reference TRBV5-1 and TRBJ2-7): KAGVTQTPRYLIKTRGQQVTLSCSPISGHRSVSWYQQTPGQGLQFLFEYFSETQRNKGNFPGRFSGRQFSNSRSEMNVSTLELGDSALYLCASSLVRVPYEQYFGPGTRLTVT.

This clone was seen a handful of times. V is TRBV11-3 and J is TRBJ2-7, with TRBD1 matching over 8 bases. There are 13 residues in the CDR3. Germline trimming cut 1 base from V and 7 bases from J; bases unmatched to any gene: 3. CDR1 is SGHNT, CDR2 YENEEA, per germline. This CDR3 is CASSLGTGREQYF. The CDR3 nucleotides read TGTGCCAGCAGCTTAGGGACAGGGCGGGAGCAGTACTTC. The entire variable domain, with the rest obtained from reference TRBV11-3 and TRBJ2-7, is as follows: EAGVVQSPRYKIIEKKQPVAFWCNPISGHNTLYWYLQNLGQGPELLIRYENEEAVDDSQLPKDRFSAERLKGVDSTLKIQPAELGDSAVYLCASSLGTGREQYFGPGTRLTVT.

The chain couples TRBV30 to TRBJ2-3; tentative D call: TRBD1 (5 bases). The CDR3 is 12 amino acids. V dropped 5 bases and J dropped 5 bases, with 11 bases sitting between them. CDR1 GTSNPN and CDR2 SVGIG come from the germline V gene (reference sequence). The CDR3 DNA reads as TGTGCCTGGGGCGCAGGGTTAGATACGCAGTATTTT. Protein product: CAWGAGLDTQYF.

The chain is built from TRBV7-9 and TRBJ1-1; TRBD1 might be the D (5 bases). V was cut by 5 bases and J by 8 bases, with 12 bases left in between. The CDR3 has 12 amino acids. Germline V gene lookup returns CDR1 SEHNR and CDR2 FQNEAQ (reference sequence). CDR3 amino acids: CASSRMTVEAFF. In nucleotides, the CDR3 is TGTGCCAGCAGCCGAATGACAGTAGAAGCTTTCTTT. The full variable domain, with the rest looked up from reference TRBV7-9 and TRBJ1-1, is DTGVSQNPRHKITKRGQNVTFRCDPISEHNRLYWYRQTLGQGPEFLTYFQNEAQLEKSRLLSDRFSAERPKGSFSTLEIQRTEQGDSAMYLCASSRMTVEAFFGQGTRLTVV.

The rearrangement uses TRBV5-1 and TRBJ2-7, with D unresolved. The CDR3 spans 14 residues. Germline lookup yields CDR1 SGHRS and CDR2 YFSETQ. The V gene lost 0 bases and the J gene lost 0 bases, with 7 bases spanning the gap. CDR3 nucleotide sequence: TGCGCCAGCAGCTTGGAGGGTGCCTCCTACGAGCAGTACTTC. Encoded protein: CASSLEGASYEQYF.

This clone was found once. The rearrangement joins TRBV29-1 to TRBJ2-5; D is undetermined. The ends were cut back, 5 bases at V and 5 bases at J, with 12 bases in the middle. The CDR3 has 12 residues. Per the germline V gene, CDR1 is SQVTM and CDR2 is ANQGSEA. CDR3 coding DNA: TGCAGCGTTCGGCCAGCTGGGGAGACCCAGTACTTC. Its translation: CSVRPAGETQYF.

The chain links TRBV11-1 to TRBJ2-1; weak D call: TRBD1 (6 bases). Germline CDR1 SGHAT, CDR2 FQDESV (reference sequence). CDR3 length: 15 residues. V lost 2 bases, J lost 6 bases, and 14 bases lay in between. CDR3 residues: CASSLNRQGFNEQFF. CDR3 DNA sequence: TGTGCCAGCAGCTTAAACCGGCAGGGGTTCAATGAGCAGTTCTTC.

This chain joins TRBV27 and TRBJ2-1; D is unresolved. V lost 3 bases and J lost 2, with 14 bases in between. In germline, CDR1 is MNHEY, CDR2 SMNVEV (reference sequence). CDR3 length equals 16 residues. In DNA form, the CDR3 reads TGTGCCAGCAGTTTCCTAGTCGTTGGTGCCTACAATGAGCAGTTCTTC. Translation gives CASSFLVVGAYNEQFF.

The CDR3 DNA follows: TGTGCCAGCAGCCCACTTATTCTATCTTTGGGCAGCTCCTACGAGCAGTACTTC. Amino acid sequence: CASSPLILSLGSSYEQYF. The chain joins TRBV7-9 to TRBJ2-7; no definite D call. V lost 5 bases and J 0 bases, leaving 23 bases between the germline ends. Germline V gives CDR1 SEHNR, CDR2 FQNEAQ (reference sequence). There are 18 residues in the CDR3.

This clone came up once. The chain joins TRBV9 to TRBJ2-3; 9 bases map to TRBD2. Unmatched junction bases numbered 6, after V lost 4 bases and J lost 6 bases. Germline V gene lookup returns CDR1 SGDLS and CDR2 YYNGEE. The CDR3 is made up of 14 amino acids. The CDR3 sequence is CASSMASGRDTQYF. The CDR3, as DNA: TGTGCCAGCAGCATGGCCAGCGGGAGGGATACGCAGTATTTT.

The J gene is TRBJ1-1, the V gene TRBV18; D perhaps matches TRBD1 (6 bases). Trimming removed 5 bases from V and 4 bases from J, with 11 bases in between. CDR3 length: 13 amino acids. From germline, CDR1 is KGHSH and CDR2 LQKENI. The CDR3 nucleotides read TGTGCCAGCTCAGGGGGGCAGGTCACTGAAGCTTTCTTT. This translates into CASSGGQVTEAFF. Looking up the rest from reference TRBV18 and TRBJ1-1 gives the full variable domain: NAGVMQNPRHLVRRRGQEARLRCSPMKGHSHVYWYRQLPEEGLKFMVYLQKENIIDESGMPKERFSAEFPKEGPSILRIQQVVRGDSAAYFCASSGGQVTEAFFGQGTRLTVV.

V gene TRBV28 combines with J gene TRBJ2-5; either TRBD1 or TRBD2 may fit D (8 bases each). Germline CDR1 MDHEN, CDR2 SYDVKM. The CDR3 consists of 15 residues. Between the trimmed V and J ends, which lost 3 bases and 9 bases, there was a span of 20 bases. CDR3 in amino acids: CASSFGQGRGGSQYF. CDR3 coding DNA: TGTGCCAGCAGTTTCGGACAGGGACGGGGGGGTTCCCAGTACTTC. Together with reference TRBV28 and TRBJ2-5, the CDR3 gives the full variable domain: DVKVTQSSRYLVKRTGEKVFLECVQDMDHENMFWYRQDPGLGLRLIYFSYDVKMKEKGDIPEGYSVSREKKERFSLILESASTNQTSMYLCASSFGQGRGGSQYFGPGTRLLVL.

The genes are TRBV28 and TRBJ2-1; D call uncertain. This CDR3 is built from 12 residues. V was shortened by 2 bases and J by 6 bases, with 5 bases between the two germline ends. Germline V CDR1 and CDR2: MDHEN, SYDVKM. CDR3 amino acids: CASSLAGNEQFF. The CDR3 bases are TGTGCCAGCAGTTTAGCCGGCAATGAGCAGTTCTTC.

The chain has TRBV2 and TRBJ2-7, with TRBD1 identical over 7 bases. Germline trimming cut 7 bases from V and 0 bases from J; bases unmatched to any gene: 3. Per germline, CDR1 SNHLY and CDR2 FYNNEI. This CDR3 has 13 amino acids. In nucleotides, the CDR3 is TGTGCCAGCAATGGGGACAGCTCCTACGAGCAGTACTTC. Encoded protein: CASNGDSSYEQYF. Full variable domain (rest looked up from reference TRBV2 and TRBJ2-7): EPEVTQTPSHQVTQMGQEVILRCVPISNHLYFYWYRQILGQKVEFLVSFYNNEISEKSEIFDDQFSVERPDGSNFTLKIRSTKLEDSAMYFCASNGDSSYEQYFGPGTRLTVT.

This rearrangement joins TRBV7-8 to TRBJ2-3; 7 bases agree with TRBD2. V was pared by 2 bases and J by 5 bases, with 1 base of the junction left unmatched. Germline CDR1 SGHVS, CDR2 FQNEAQ. CDR3 length equals 13 residues. The CDR3 coding sequence is TGTGCCAGCAGCTTATTAGCGGGAGATACGCAGTATTTT. Its translation: CASSLLAGDTQYF.

This rearrangement joins TRBV18 to TRBJ1-2, with 10 bases aligning to TRBD1. Germline V CDR1 and CDR2: KGHSH, LQKENI. V shed 6 bases, J shed 0 bases, and the junction held 7 bases outside the gene matches. The CDR3 runs 16 residues. Written as DNA, the CDR3 is TGTGCCAGCTCCCCCAGGGACAGGGGTGCTAACTATGGCTACACCTTC. It encodes CASSPRDRGANYGYTF.

The chain is built from TRBV27 and TRBJ2-1; weak D call: TRBD2 (6 bases). Germline CDR1 reads MNHEY; CDR2 reads SMNVEV (reference sequence). Trimming removed 6 bases at V and 9 bases at J, with 27 bases between. The CDR3 length is 17 residues. In DNA form, the CDR3 reads TGTGCCAGCAGCTCACCCTCAGATGGAGGGCCTCGGGGTGAGCAGTTCTTC. Protein sequence: CASSSPSDGGPRGEQFF.

In its sample, this clone ranks as medium-sized. The chain is built from TRBV10-3 and TRBJ1-2; no clear D. The CDR3 covers 11 residues. Germline V gene data show CDR1 as ENHRY and CDR2 as SYGVKD. Trimming left V 3 bases short and J 3 bases short, with 2 bases between. The CDR3 sequence is CAISDYYGYTF. The CDR3 DNA sequence: TGTGCCATCAGTGACTACTATGGCTACACCTTC.

The rearrangement joins TRBV28 to TRBJ2-3; the match to TRBD2 covers 11 bases. After removal of 5 bases from V and 1 base from J, the junction contained 2 bases not matched to a gene. This CDR3 comprises 15 residues. CDR1 and CDR2 from the germline V gene are MDHEN and SYDVKM. The CDR3 coding sequence is TGTGCCAGCAGTCTTAGCGGGAGGGGCACAGATACGCAGTATTTT. Its translation: CASSLSGRGTDTQYF.

Concerning this clone: Relative to the germline gene, one junction end is altered; a read error may explain this. The chain is built from TRBV6-5 and TRBJ2-1, with TRBD1 as a possible D gene (6 bases). Germline V gene sequence: CDR1 MNHEY, CDR2 SVGAGI. The CDR3 spans 13 residues. As DNA, the CDR3 is TGTGCCAGCAGCCTCACCACCGGGACACTATCAATCTTC. It specifies CASSLTTGTLSIF.

CDR3: CASSASSGRAGGQYF. CDR3 bases: TGTGCCAGCAGTGCTTCTAGCGGGAGGGCCGGTGGGCAGTATTTT. The V call is TRBV2, the J call TRBJ2-3; the match to TRBD2 covers 12 bases. The junction had 10 bases not matched to a gene; V was cut back by 4 bases and J by 11 bases. The length of the CDR3 is 15 residues. Germline loops: CDR1 SNHLY, CDR2 FYNNEI.

The chain employs TRBV7-9 and TRBJ1-4, with 7 bases identical to TRBD1. Unmatched junction bases numbered 4, after V lost 5 bases and J lost 4 bases. The CDR3 is made up of 14 amino acids. Germline-derived CDR1 and CDR2 are SEHNR and FQNEAQ (reference sequence). The CDR3: CASSKRQGNEKLFF. The CDR3 DNA reads TGTGCCAGCAGCAAAAGACAGGGTAATGAAAAACTGTTTTTT.

The rearrangement joins TRBV27 to TRBJ2-3; TRBD2 might be the D (5 bases). Deletions cut 2 bases from V and 0 bases from J, with 9 bases between. There are 15 residues in the CDR3. Germline V gene sequence: CDR1 MNHEY, CDR2 SMNVEV (reference sequence). The CDR3 loop reads CASSLKRRSTDTQYF. CDR3 nucleotide sequence: TGTGCCAGCAGTTTAAAGCGGCGTAGCACAGATACGCAGTATTTT.

This sequence joins TRBV7-3 and TRBJ1-2, with 9 positions matching TRBD1. Germline lookup yields CDR1 SGHTA and CDR2 FQGTGA. The CDR3 runs 15 residues. The ends lost 0 bases at V and 6 bases at J; junction bases unmatched: 5. The CDR3 DNA is TGTGCCAGCAGCTTAACACCGGGACAGGGAAATGGCTACACCTTC. The encoded protein is CASSLTPGQGNGYTF.

The chain couples TRBV7-3 to TRBJ2-7, with D unresolved. CDR1 is SGHTA and CDR2 is FQGTGA in the germline V gene. The CDR3 extends over 14 amino acids. The ends were cut back, 4 bases at V and 3 bases at J, with 13 bases in the middle. CDR3 nucleotide sequence: TGTGCCAGCAGCTCACAGCGAGGAGACTACGAGCAGTACTTC. It encodes CASSSQRGDYEQYF.